This T cell receptor beta chain was observed in a study of T-cell memory formation after mild COVID-19. Overall study context: Among the donors, TCR clusters were largely specific to each donor.

CDR1 and CDR2 (germline): GTSNPN, SVGIG (reference sequence). This CDR3 is 11 amino acids long. Trimming removed 2 bases from V and 7 bases from J; junction bases left unmatched: 1. Study-wide results and limits: CD4+ bias marked clones expanding day 15 to 37, unlike balanced contracting clones. That cross-reactive memory joined was suggested by some responding clones appearing in pre-infection memory.

UMIs and sample barcodes were carried by the TCR alpha and TCR beta cDNA libraries that 5'RACE produced using constant-segment primers. TCRdb redid the calling of the 5' RACE reads with MiXCR, one entry per CDR3 protein. The sample lists 560,000 or so distinct CDR3 sequences, around 15% occurring once. Worth noting for this clonotype: The antigen remains undetermined.

The sample consisted of PBMCs or a T cell subset sorted from them (not recorded which). The sequence was obtained from an adult woman who had mild COVID-19 (a few samples of this study predate the infection). Cell type and time point are not known. This chain links TRBV30 with TRBJ2-5, with 7 positions matching TRBD2. Written as DNA, the CDR3 is TGTGCCTGGAGTTGGGAGGGGACCCAGTACTTC. This gives the protein CAWSWEGTQYF.